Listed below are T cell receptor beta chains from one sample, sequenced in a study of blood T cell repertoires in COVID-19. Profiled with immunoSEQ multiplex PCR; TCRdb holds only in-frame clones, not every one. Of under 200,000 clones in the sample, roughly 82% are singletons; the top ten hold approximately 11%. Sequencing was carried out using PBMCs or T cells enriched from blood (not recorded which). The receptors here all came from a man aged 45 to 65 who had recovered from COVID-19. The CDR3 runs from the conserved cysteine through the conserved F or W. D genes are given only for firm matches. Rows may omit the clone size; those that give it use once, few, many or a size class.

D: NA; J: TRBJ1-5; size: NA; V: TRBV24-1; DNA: TGTGCCCCCGACAGTTACAAGAATCAGCCCCAGCATTTT; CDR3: CAPDSYKNQPQHF
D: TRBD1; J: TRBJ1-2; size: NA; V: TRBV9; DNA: TGTGCCAGCCAGGACAGGGAAGTCTACACCTTC; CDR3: CASQDREVYTF
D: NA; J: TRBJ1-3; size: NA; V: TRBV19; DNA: TGTGCCAGTAGTACCTCCGTCGGGGGCACCATATATTTT; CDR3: CASSTSVGGTIYF
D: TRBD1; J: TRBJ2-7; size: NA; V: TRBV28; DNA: TGTGCCAGCAGTTTACCGACAGGGGGGGCCTACGAGCAGTACTTC; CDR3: CASSLPTGGAYEQYF
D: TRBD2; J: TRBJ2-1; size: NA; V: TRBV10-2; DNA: TGCGCCAGCAGTGTAGGGCAGGGACTAGCGCAAAACAATGAGCAGTTCTTC; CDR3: CASSVGQGLAQNNEQFF
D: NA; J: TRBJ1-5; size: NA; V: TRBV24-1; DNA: TGTGCCACCAGTGACATCTCGACGGGGGACAATCAGCCCCAGCATTTT; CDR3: CATSDISTGDNQPQHF
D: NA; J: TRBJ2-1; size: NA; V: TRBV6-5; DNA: TGTGCCAGCAGGCGGGGGGACAGCAACAATGAGCAGTTCTTC; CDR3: CASRRGDSNNEQFF
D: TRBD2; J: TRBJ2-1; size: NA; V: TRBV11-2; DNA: TGTGCCAGCAGGTTCACCTCCCCCGGGACTAGCTCCTACAATGAGCAGTTCTTC; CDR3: CASRFTSPGTSSYNEQFF
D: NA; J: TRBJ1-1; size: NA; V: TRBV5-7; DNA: TGTGCCAGCAGCTTGGTTCAGGGGCTGAACACTGAAGCTTTCTTT; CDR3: CASSLVQGLNTEAFF
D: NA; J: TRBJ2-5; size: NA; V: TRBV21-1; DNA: TGTGCCAGCAGCGGCACTGGGGGCGCTTGGGAGACCCAGTACTTC; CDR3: CASSGTGGAWETQYF
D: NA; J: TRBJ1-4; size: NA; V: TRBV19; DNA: TGTGCCAGTAGTATAGCCGGGTCAGTGGCTAATGAAAAACTGTTTTTT; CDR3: CASSIAGSVANEKLFF
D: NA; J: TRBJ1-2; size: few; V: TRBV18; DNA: TGTGCCAGCTCACCAGGCGGGGTTAACTATGGCTACACCTTC; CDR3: CASSPGGVNYGYTF
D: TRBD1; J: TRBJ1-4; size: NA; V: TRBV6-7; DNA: TGTGCCAGCCACGACAGGGTTAATGAAAAACTGTTTTTT; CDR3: CASHDRVNEKLFF
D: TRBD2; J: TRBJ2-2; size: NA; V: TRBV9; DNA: TGTGCCAGCAGCGTTTGGACTAGCGGGGGAATGGGGGAGCTGTTTTTT; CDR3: CASSVWTSGGMGELFF
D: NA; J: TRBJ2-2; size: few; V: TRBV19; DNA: TGTGCCAGTAGTATCGAAACTTACACCGGGGAGCTGTTTTTT; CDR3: CASSIETYTGELFF
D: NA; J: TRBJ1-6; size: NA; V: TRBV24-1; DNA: TGTGCCACCAGTGATGCACCGGGACAAAATAATTCACCCCTCCACTTT; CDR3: CATSDAPGQNNSPLHF
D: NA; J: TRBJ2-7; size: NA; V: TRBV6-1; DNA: TGTGCCAGCAGTGAAAATCCAGGGCACACCTACGAGCAGTACTTC; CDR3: CASSENPGHTYEQYF
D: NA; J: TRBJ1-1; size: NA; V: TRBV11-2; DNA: TGTGCCAGCAGCTTAGACAGGAACAGTAAAGCTTTCTTT; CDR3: CASSLDRNSKAFF
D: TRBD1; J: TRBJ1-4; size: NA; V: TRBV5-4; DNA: TGTGCCAGCAGCTCCCGGGACAGGGGAGATGAAAAACTGTTTTTT; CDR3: CASSSRDRGDEKLFF